A selection of T cell receptor beta chains follows, all from one sample in a study of neurological immune-mediated disorders. One entry per CDR3 protein, called by TCRdb with MiXCR from the 5' RACE reads. The sample yields roughly 38,000 distinct CDR3 sequences, over 8.5% seen once. The material sequenced was PBMCs. The receptor set was obtained from a man between 60 and 75 years old with HTLV-1-associated myelopathy (HAM/TSP). Each CDR3 is given with its conserved first and last residue. Each record gives: CDR3 DNA, CDR3 protein, clone size, J gene, D gene, V gene. The D gene is left open where the match is weak. Expanded clones are given a class, and other clones once, few, many or no size at all.

DNA: TGTGCCAGCAGTTTACGCAGGGGGCATGGCTACACCTTC
CDR3: CASSLRRGHGYTF
size: many
J: TRBJ1-2
D: TRBD1
V: TRBV27

DNA: TGTGCCAGCAGTCTACAGGGTGAAGGATCTGGAAACACCATATATTTT
CDR3: CASSLQGEGSGNTIYF
size: many
J: TRBJ1-3
D: NA
V: TRBV6-5

DNA: TGTGCCAGCAGCTGGGGGGCCTACGAGCAGTACTTC
CDR3: CASSWGAYEQYF
size: medium-sized
J: TRBJ2-7
D: NA
V: TRBV6-2/TRBV6-3

DNA: TGCAGTGCTAGACCGACTAGCGGGAGACATGAGCAGTTCTTC
CDR3: CSARPTSGRHEQFF
size: many
J: TRBJ2-1
D: TRBD2
V: TRBV20-1

DNA: TGCGCCAGCAGCTTGGAAGGGGGCACAGATACGCAGTATTTT
CDR3: CASSLEGGTDTQYF
size: many
J: TRBJ2-3
D: NA
V: TRBV5-1

DNA: TGTGCCAGCAGCTTAGAAGGGACAGGGGGGATCGTGAGTGAAAAACTGTTTTTT
CDR3: CASSLEGTGGIVSEKLFF
size: many
J: TRBJ1-4
D: TRBD1
V: TRBV11-2

DNA: TGCAGTGTCCACAGGGGGGCCTACAATGAGCAGTTCTTC
CDR3: CSVHRGAYNEQFF
size: many
J: TRBJ2-1
D: TRBD1
V: TRBV20-1

DNA: TGTGCCAGCAGCACCAGGACAGGAGGCGAAAAACTGTTTTTT
CDR3: CASSTRTGGEKLFF
size: NA
J: TRBJ1-4
D: TRBD1
V: TRBV9

DNA: TGTGCCAGCAGTGGCTCGTCGGGCAGGGGTGTTTTGTCTGGGGCCAACGTCCTGACTTTC
CDR3: CASSGSSGRGVLSGANVLTF
size: NA
J: TRBJ2-6
D: NA
V: TRBV6-1

DNA: TGCGCCAGCAGCCAATTTGCTCTCGGGGGTTTAACCCTCCACTTT
CDR3: CASSQFALGGLTLHF
size: many
J: TRBJ1-6
D: NA
V: TRBV4-1

DNA: TGCGCCAGCAGCTTGTGGCAGGGGTTATTAAATGAGCAGTTCTTC
CDR3: CASSLWQGLLNEQFF
size: many
J: TRBJ2-1
D: NA
V: TRBV5-1

DNA: TGCAGCGTTGAAAAGAACAGGGGAATGAACACTGAAGCTTTCTTT
CDR3: CSVEKNRGMNTEAFF
size: many
J: TRBJ1-1
D: TRBD1
V: TRBV29-1

DNA: TGCGCCAGCAGCCCGGGACAGACAGGAGAAAAACTGTTTTTT
CDR3: CASSPGQTGEKLFF
size: many
J: TRBJ1-4
D: TRBD1
V: TRBV5-1

DNA: TGTGCCAGCAGTTCACCCCGGGACAGGGACTCTGGGGCCAACGTCCTGACTTTC
CDR3: CASSSPRDRDSGANVLTF
size: many
J: TRBJ2-6
D: TRBD1
V: TRBV28

DNA: TGTGCCAGCAGCCAATCGGATCGGGACCCCAATGAGCAGTTCTTC
CDR3: CASSQSDRDPNEQFF
size: many
J: TRBJ2-1
D: NA
V: TRBV14

DNA: TGCAGTGTTAGAGATGGCTCTAGCGGGAGGGATCCGCAGTATTTT
CDR3: CSVRDGSSGRDPQYF
size: many
J: TRBJ2-3
D: TRBD2
V: TRBV20-1

DNA: TGTGCCAGCAGTAAGGTCTCTGGAAACACCATATATTTT
CDR3: CASSKVSGNTIYF
size: many
J: TRBJ1-3
D: NA
V: TRBV11-1

DNA: TGCAGCGTTGATTTGGGATCCCAAGAGACCCAGTACTTC
CDR3: CSVDLGSQETQYF
size: many
J: TRBJ2-5
D: NA
V: TRBV29-1

DNA: TGTGCCAGCAGCGGGACAGGGGAAGAGACCCAGTACTTC
CDR3: CASSGTGEETQYF
size: many
J: TRBJ2-5
D: TRBD1
V: TRBV5-5

DNA: TGCGCCAGCAGCCAATCGCCTAGCGGGATAGACAATGAGCAGTTCTTC
CDR3: CASSQSPSGIDNEQFF
size: NA
J: TRBJ2-1
D: TRBD2
V: TRBV4-3